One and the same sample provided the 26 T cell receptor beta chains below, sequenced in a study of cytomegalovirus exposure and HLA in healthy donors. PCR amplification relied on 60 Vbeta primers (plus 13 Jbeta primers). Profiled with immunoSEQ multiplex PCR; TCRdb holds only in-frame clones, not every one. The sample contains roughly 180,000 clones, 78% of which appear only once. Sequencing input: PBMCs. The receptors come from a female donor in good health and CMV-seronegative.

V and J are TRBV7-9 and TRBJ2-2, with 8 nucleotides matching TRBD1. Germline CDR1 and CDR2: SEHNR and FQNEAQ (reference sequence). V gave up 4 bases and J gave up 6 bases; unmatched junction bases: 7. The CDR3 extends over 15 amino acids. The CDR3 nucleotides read TGTGCCAGCAGCTCCCCCCAGGGGGCGGCCGGGGAGCTGTTTTTT. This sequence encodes CASSSPQGAAGELFF.

The CDR3 protein is CASSLWGRGVDTQYF. The CDR3 DNA is TGTGCCAGCAGTTTATGGGGCAGGGGCGTTGATACGCAGTATTTT. This chain joins TRBV28 and TRBJ2-3; D perhaps matches TRBD1 (6 bases). Trimming stripped 0 bases from V and 6 bases from J, with 13 bases between. CDR1 is MDHEN, CDR2 SYDVKM, per germline. The CDR3 length is 15 residues.

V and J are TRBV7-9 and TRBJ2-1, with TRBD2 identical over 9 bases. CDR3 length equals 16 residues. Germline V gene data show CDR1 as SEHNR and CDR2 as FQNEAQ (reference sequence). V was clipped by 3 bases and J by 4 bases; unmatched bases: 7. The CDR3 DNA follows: TGTGCCAGCAGCTTCCGAGCTAGCGGGGCTTACAATGAGCAGTTCTTC. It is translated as CASSFRASGAYNEQFF. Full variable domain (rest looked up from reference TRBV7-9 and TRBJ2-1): DTGVSQNPRHKITKRGQNVTFRCDPISEHNRLYWYRQTLGQGPEFLTYFQNEAQLEKSRLLSDRFSAERPKGSFSTLEIQRTEQGDSAMYLCASSFRASGAYNEQFFGPGTRLTVL.

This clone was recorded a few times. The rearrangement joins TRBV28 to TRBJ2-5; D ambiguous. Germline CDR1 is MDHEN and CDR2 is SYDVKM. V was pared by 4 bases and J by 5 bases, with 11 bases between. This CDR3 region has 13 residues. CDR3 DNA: TGTGCCAGCAGTTCTTCAGGCTGGGAGACCCAGTACTTC. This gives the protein CASSSSGWETQYF. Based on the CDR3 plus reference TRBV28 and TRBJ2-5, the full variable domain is DVKVTQSSRYLVKRTGEKVFLECVQDMDHENMFWYRQDPGLGLRLIYFSYDVKMKEKGDIPEGYSVSREKKERFSLILESASTNQTSMYLCASSSSGWETQYFGPGTRLLVL.

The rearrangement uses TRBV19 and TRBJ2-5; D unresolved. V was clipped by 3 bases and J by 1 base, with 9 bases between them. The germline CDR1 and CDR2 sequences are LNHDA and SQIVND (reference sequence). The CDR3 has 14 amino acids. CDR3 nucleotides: TGTGCCAGTAGTATCCCCTCCAGCCAAGAGACCCAGTACTTC. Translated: CASSIPSSQETQYF.

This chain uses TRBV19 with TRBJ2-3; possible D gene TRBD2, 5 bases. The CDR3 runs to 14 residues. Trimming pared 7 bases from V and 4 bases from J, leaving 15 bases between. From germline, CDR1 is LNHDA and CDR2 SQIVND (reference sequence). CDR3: CASNQRTGPDTQYF. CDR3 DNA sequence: TGTGCCAGTAATCAGCGGACCGGACCAGATACGCAGTATTTT.

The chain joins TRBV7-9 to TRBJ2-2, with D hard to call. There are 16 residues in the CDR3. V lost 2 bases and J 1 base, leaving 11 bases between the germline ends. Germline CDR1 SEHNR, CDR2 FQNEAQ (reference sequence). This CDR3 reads CASSLSKTLNTGELFF. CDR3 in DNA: TGTGCCAGCAGCTTATCTAAAACCCTGAACACCGGGGAGCTGTTTTTT.

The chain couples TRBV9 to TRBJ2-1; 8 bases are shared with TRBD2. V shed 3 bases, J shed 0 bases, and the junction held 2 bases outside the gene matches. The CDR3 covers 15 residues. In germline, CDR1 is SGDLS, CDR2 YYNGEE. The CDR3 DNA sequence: TGTGCCAGCAGCGCGGGGGGGAGCTCCTACAATGAGCAGTTCTTC. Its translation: CASSAGGSSYNEQFF.

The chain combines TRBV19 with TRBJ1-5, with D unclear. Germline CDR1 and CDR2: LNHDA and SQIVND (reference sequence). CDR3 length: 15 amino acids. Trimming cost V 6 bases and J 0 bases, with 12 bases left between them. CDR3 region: CASRLGRLSNQPQHF. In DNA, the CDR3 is TGTGCCAGTAGGCTCGGGAGACTTAGCAATCAGCCCCAGCATTTT.

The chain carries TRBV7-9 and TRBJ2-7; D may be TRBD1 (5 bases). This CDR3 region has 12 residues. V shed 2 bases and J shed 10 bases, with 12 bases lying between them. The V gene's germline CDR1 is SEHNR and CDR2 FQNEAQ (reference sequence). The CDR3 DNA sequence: TGTGCCAGCAGCTTACCACGACAGCCTCAGTACTTC. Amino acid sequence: CASSLPRQPQYF. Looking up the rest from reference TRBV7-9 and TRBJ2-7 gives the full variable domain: DTGVSQNPRHKITKRGQNVTFRCDPISEHNRLYWYRQTLGQGPEFLTYFQNEAQLEKSRLLSDRFSAERPKGSFSTLEIQRTEQGDSAMYLCASSLPRQPQYFGPGTRLTVT.

The CDR3 protein is CASSRRRGAVHTDTQYF. In nucleotides, the CDR3 is TGTGCCAGCAGCCGACGCCGCGGAGCGGTTCACACAGATACGCAGTATTTT. This rearrangement joins TRBV9 to TRBJ2-3, with D possibly TRBD2 on 5 matching bases. The CDR3 extends over 17 amino acids. The germline gives CDR1 SGDLS, CDR2 YYNGEE. V lost 4 bases to trimming and J lost 2 bases, with 20 bases between them.

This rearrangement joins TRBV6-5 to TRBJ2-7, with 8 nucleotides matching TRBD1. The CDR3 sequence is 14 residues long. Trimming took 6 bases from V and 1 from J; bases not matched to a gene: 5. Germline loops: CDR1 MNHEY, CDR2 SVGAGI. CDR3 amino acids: CASRLTGASYEQYF. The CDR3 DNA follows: TGTGCCAGCAGACTGACAGGGGCGTCCTACGAGCAGTACTTC.

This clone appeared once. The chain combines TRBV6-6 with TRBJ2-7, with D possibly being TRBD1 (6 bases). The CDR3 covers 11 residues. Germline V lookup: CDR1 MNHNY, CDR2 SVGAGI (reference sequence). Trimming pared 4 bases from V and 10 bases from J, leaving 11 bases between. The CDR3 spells CASSSAGEQYF. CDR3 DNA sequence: TGTGCCAGCAGTTCGGCAGGGGAACAGTACTTC.

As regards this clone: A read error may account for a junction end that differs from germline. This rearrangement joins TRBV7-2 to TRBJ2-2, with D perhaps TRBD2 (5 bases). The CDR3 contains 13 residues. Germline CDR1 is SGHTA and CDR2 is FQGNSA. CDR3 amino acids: CASSPGMTVELFF. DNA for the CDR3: TGTGCCAGCAGCCCCGGGATGACCGTGGAGCTGTTTTTT.

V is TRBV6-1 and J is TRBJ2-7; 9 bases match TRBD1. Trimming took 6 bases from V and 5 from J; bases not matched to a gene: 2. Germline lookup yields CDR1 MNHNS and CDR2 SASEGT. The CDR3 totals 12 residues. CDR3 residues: CASRDRGHEQYF. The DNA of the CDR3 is TGTGCCAGCAGGGACAGGGGCCACGAGCAGTACTTC.

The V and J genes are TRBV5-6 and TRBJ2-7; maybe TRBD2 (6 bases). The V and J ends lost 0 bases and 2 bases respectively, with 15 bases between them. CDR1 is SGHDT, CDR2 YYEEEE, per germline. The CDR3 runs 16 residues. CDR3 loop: CASSLALASAPYEQYF. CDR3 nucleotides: TGTGCCAGCAGCTTGGCCTTGGCTAGCGCACCCTACGAGCAGTACTTC.

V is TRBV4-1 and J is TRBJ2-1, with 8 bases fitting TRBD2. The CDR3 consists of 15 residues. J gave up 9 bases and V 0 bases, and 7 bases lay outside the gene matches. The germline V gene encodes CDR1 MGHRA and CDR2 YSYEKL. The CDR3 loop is CASSQDPGLVFEQFF. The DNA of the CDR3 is TGCGCCAGCAGCCAAGACCCGGGACTAGTTTTTGAGCAGTTCTTC.

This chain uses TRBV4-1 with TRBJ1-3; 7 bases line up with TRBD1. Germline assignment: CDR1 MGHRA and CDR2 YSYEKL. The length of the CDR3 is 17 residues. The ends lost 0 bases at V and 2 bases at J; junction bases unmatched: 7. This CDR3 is CASSQDISGQTGNTIYF. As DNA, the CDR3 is TGCGCCAGCAGCCAAGACATTTCGGGACAGACTGGAAACACCATATATTTT.

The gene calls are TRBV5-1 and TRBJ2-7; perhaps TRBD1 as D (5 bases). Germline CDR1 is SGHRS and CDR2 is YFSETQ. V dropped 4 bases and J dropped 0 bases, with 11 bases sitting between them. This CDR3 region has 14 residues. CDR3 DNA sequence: TGCGCCAGCAGCCCGTCGACAGACTCCTACGAGCAGTACTTC. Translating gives CASSPSTDSYEQYF.

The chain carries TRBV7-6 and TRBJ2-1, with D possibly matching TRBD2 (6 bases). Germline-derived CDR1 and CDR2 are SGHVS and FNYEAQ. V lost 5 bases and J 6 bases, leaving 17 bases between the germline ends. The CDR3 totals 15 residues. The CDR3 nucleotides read TGTGCCAGCAGCCTATTACGCGGGGTCCCCAATGAGCAGTTCTTC. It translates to CASSLLRGVPNEQFF.

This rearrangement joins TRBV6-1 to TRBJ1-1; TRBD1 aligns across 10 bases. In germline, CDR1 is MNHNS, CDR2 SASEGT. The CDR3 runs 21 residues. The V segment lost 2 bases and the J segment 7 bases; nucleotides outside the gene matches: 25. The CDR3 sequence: CASSESVLCGFGTGEFCEAFF. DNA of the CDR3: TGTGCCAGCAGTGAATCAGTTCTGTGCGGGTTTGGGACAGGGGAATTCTGTGAAGCTTTCTTT.

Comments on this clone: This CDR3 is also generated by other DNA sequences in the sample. CDR3 coding DNA: TGTGCCAGCAGCTCTAGCTCTGGCGACTCCTACGAGCAGTACTTC. Encoded protein: CASSSSSGDSYEQYF. The rearrangement joins TRBV7-6 to TRBJ2-7, with D maybe TRBD2 (5 bases). This CDR3 is 15 amino acids long. Germline CDR1 SGHVS, CDR2 FNYEAQ. The germline V and J ends were trimmed by 4 bases and 0 bases, with 13 bases remaining between them.

CDR3 residues: CASSFTGTPSGETQYF. In DNA form, the CDR3 reads TGTGCCAGCAGCTTCACCGGGACTCCAAGCGGAGAGACCCAGTACTTC. The V gene is TRBV7-3, the J gene TRBJ2-5; D perhaps matches TRBD2 (6 bases). V dropped 3 bases and J dropped 4 bases, with 18 bases sitting between them. Germline CDR1 SGHTA, CDR2 FQGTGA. The CDR3 is made up of 16 amino acids.

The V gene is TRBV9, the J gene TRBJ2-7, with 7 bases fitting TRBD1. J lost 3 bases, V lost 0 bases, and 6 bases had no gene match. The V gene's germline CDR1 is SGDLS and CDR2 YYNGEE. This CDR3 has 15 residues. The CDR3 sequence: CASSVAGQLGYEQYF. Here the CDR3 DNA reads TGTGCCAGCAGCGTAGCGGGACAGTTAGGCTACGAGCAGTACTTC.

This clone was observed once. For the CDR3, the DNA is TGTGCCAGCAGCTCCCCAACAGGGGCAGATACGCAGTATTTT. Amino acid sequence: CASSSPTGADTQYF. This chain joins TRBV11-2 and TRBJ2-3; TRBD1 aligns across 7 bases. CDR3 length equals 14 residues. J lost 4 bases, V lost 4 bases, and 5 bases had no gene match. In germline, CDR1 is SGHAT, CDR2 FQNNGV. The complete variable domain, with remaining parts taken from reference TRBV11-2 and TRBJ2-3, reads EAGVAQSPRYKIIEKRQSVAFWCNPISGHATLYWYQQILGQGPKLLIQFQNNGVVDDSQLPKDRFSAERLKGVDSTLKIQPAKLEDSAVYLCASSSPTGADTQYFGPGTRLTVL.

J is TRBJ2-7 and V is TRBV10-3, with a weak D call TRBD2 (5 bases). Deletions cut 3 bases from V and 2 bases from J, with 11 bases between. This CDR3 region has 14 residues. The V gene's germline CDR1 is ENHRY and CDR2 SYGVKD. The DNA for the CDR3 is TGTGCCATCAGTGATAGTAAGCGGCCCTACGAGCAGTACTTC. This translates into CAISDSKRPYEQYF.